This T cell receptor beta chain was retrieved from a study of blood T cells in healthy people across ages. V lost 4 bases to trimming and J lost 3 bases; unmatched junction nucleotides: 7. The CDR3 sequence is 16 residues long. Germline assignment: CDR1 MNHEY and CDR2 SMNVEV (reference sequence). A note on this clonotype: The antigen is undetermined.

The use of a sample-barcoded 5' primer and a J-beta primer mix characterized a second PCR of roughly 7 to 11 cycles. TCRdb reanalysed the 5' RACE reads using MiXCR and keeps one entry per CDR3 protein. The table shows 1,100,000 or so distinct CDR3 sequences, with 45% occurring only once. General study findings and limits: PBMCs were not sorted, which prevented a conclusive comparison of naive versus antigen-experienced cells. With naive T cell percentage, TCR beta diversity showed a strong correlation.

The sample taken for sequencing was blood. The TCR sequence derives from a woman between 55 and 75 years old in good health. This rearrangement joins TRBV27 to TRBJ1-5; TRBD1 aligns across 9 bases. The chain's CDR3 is CASSSIGTGYNQPQHF. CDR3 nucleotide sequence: TGTGCCAGCAGTTCGATCGGGACAGGGTACAATCAGCCCCAGCATTTT.